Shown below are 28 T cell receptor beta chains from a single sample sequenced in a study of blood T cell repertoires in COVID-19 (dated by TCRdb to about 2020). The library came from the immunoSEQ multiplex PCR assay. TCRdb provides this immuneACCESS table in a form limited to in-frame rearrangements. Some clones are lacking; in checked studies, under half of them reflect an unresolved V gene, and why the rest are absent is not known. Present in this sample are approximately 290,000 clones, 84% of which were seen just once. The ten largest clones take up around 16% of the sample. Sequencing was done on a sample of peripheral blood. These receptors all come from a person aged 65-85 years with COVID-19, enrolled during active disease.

The CDR3 loop reads CASSRAWTDYNSPLHF. The CDR3 region has the DNA TGTGCCAGCAGCCGAGCATGGACAGACTATAATTCACCCCTCCACTTT. The V gene is TRBV7-8, the J gene TRBJ1-6, with a possible D match to TRBD1 (6 bases). V was shortened by 5 bases and J by 3 bases, with 14 bases between the two germline ends. The CDR3 consists of 16 residues. Germline CDR1 is SGHVS and CDR2 is FQNEAQ. The whole variable domain, remainder taken from reference TRBV7-8 and TRBJ1-6, is GAGVSQSPRYKVAKRGQDVALRCDPISGHVSLFWYQQALGQGPEFLTYFQNEAQLDKSGLPSDRFFAERPEGSVSTLKIQRTQQEDSAVYLCASSRAWTDYNSPLHFGNGTRLTVT.

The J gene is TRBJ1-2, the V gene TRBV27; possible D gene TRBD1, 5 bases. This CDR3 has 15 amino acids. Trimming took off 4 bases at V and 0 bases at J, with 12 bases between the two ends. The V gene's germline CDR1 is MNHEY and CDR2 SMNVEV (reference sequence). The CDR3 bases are TGTGCCAGCAGTTCAACCAGGGTCCCTAACTATGGCTACACCTTC. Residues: CASSSTRVPNYGYTF.

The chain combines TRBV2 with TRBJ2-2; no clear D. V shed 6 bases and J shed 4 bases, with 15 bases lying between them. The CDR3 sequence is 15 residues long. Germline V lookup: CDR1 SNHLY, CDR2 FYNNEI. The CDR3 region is CASRETDPTTGELFF. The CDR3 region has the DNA TGTGCCAGCAGGGAAACAGACCCGACCACCGGGGAGCTGTTTTTT. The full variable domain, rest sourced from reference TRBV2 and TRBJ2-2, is EPEVTQTPSHQVTQMGQEVILRCVPISNHLYFYWYRQILGQKVEFLVSFYNNEISEKSEIFDDQFSVERPDGSNFTLKIRSTKLEDSAMYFCASRETDPTTGELFFGEGSRLTVL.

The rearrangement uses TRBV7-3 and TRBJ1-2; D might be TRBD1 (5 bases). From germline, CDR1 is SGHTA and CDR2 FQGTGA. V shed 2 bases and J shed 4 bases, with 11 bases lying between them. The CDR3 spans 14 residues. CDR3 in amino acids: CASSLSGGTYGYTF. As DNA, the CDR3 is TGTGCCAGCAGCTTATCGGGGGGAACCTATGGCTACACCTTC.

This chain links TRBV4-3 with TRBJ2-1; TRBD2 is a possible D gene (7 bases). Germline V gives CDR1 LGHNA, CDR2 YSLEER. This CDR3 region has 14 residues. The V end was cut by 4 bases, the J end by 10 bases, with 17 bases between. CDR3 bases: TGCGCCAGCAGCCTAGTCGGGGGGCGGAACGAGCAGTTCTTC. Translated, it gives CASSLVGGRNEQFF.

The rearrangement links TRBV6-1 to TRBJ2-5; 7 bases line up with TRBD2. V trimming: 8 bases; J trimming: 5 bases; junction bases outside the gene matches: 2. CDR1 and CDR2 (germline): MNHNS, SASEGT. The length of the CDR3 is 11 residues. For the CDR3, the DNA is TGTGCCAGCGGGGAGGGTGAGACCCAGTACTTC. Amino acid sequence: CASGEGETQYF.

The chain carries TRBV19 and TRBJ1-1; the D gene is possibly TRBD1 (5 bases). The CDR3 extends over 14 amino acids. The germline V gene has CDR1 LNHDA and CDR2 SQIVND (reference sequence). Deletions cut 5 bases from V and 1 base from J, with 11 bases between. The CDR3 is CASSWRGTNTEAFF. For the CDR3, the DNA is TGTGCCAGTAGTTGGAGGGGTACGAACACTGAAGCTTTCTTT.

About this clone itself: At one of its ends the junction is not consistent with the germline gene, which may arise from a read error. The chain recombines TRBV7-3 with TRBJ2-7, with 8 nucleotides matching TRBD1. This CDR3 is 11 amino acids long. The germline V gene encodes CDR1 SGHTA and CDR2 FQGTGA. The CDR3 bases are TGCGGCGGGGACAGGCGCTACGAGCAGTACTTC. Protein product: CGGDRRYEQYF.

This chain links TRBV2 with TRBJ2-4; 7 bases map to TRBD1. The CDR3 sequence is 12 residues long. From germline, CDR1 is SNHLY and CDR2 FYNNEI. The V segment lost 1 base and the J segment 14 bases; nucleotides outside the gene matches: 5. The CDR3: CASSEVQGSKYF. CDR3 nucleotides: TGTGCCAGCAGTGAAGTACAGGGGTCCAAGTACTTC.

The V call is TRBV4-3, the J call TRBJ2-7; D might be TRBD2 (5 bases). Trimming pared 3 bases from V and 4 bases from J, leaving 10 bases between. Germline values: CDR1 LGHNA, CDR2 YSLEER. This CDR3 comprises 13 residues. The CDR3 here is CASSQGVRYEQYF. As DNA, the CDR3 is TGCGCCAGCAGCCAGGGAGTCAGATACGAGCAGTACTTC.

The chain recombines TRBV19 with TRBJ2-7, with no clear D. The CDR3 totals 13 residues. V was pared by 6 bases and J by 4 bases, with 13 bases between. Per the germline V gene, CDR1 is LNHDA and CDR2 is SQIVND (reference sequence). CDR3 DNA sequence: TGTGCCAGTAGGGTAATTGGCTTGTACGAGCAGTACTTC. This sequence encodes CASRVIGLYEQYF.

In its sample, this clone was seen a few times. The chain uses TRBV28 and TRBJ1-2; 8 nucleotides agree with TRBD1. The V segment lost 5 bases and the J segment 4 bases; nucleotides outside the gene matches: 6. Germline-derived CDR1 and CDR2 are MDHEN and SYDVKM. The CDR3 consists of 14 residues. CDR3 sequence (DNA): TGTGCCAGCAGTAGGTCAGGGGGCCTCTATGGCTACACCTTC. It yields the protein CASSRSGGLYGYTF.

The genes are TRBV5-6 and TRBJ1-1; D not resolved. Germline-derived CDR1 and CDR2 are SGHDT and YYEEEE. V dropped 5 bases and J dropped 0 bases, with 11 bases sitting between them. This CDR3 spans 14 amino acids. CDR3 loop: CASSRGGMNTEAFF. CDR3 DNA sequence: TGTGCCAGCAGTCGGGGTGGGATGAACACTGAAGCTTTCTTT.

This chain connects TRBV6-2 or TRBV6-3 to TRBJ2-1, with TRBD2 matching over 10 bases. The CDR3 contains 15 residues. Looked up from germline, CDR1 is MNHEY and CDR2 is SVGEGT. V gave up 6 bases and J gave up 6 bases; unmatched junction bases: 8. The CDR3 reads CASSRLAGVGNEQFF. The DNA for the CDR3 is TGTGCCAGCAGCCGCCTAGCGGGAGTGGGCAATGAGCAGTTCTTC.

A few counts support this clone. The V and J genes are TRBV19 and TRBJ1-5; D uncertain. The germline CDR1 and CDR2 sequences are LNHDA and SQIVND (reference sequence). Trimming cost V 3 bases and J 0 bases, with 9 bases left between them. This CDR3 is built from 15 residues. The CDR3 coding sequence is TGTGCCAGTAGTATGCAGTATTATAGCAATCAGCCCCAGCATTTT. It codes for CASSMQYYSNQPQHF.

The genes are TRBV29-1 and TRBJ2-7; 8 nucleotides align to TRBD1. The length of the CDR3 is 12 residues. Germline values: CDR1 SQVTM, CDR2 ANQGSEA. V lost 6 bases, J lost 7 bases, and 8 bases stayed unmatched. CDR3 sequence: CSVAQQGGEQYF. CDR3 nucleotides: TGCAGCGTCGCCCAACAGGGGGGTGAGCAGTACTTC.

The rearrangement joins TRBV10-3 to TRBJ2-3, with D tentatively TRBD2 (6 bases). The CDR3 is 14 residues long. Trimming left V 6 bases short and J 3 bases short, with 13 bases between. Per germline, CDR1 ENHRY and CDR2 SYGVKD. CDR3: CAISPRESTDTQYF. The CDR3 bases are TGTGCCATCAGCCCCCGGGAGTCAACAGATACGCAGTATTTT.

This CDR3 reads CASSEGQPGNHEQYF. In DNA form, the CDR3 reads TGTGCCAGCAGTGAAGGACAGCCGGGCAACCACGAGCAGTACTTC. The chain carries TRBV6-1 and TRBJ2-7, with D maybe TRBD1 (5 bases). The germline CDR1 and CDR2 sequences are MNHNS and SASEGT. CDR3 length: 15 amino acids. The V end lost 1 base, the J end lost 5 bases, and 15 bases lay between the germline ends.

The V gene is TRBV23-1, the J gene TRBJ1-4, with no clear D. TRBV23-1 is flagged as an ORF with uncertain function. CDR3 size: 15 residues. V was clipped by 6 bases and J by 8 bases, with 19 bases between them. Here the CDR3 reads CASRLAAGGKEKLFF. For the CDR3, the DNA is TGCGCCAGCAGACTGGCGGCGGGAGGAAAGGAAAAACTGTTTTTT.

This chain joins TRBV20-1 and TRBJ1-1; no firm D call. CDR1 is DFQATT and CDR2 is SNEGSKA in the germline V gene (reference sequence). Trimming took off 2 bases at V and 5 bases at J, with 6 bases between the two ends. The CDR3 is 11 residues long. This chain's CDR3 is CSARTGTEAFF. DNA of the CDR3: TGCAGTGCTAGAACGGGAACTGAAGCTTTCTTT.

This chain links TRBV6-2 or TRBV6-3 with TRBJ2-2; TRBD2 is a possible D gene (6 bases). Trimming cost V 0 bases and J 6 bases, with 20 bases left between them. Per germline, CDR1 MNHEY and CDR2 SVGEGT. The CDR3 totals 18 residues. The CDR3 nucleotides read TGTGCCAGCAGTTACTCGAAAAGGAGTCCGAAGCGGGCCGGGGAGCTGTTTTTT. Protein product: CASSYSKRSPKRAGELFF.

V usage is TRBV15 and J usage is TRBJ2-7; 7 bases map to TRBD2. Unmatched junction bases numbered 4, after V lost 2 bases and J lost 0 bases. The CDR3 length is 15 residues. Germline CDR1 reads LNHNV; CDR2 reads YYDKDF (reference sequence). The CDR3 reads CATSRSGLVSYEQYF. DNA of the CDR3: TGTGCCACCAGCAGATCAGGACTAGTCTCCTACGAGCAGTACTTC.

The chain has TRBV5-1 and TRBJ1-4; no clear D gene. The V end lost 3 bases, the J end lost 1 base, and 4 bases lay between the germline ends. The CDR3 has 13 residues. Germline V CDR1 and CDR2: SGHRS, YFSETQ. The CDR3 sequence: CASSSRTNEKLFF. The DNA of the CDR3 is TGCGCCAGCAGCTCCCGAACTAATGAAAAACTGTTTTTT.

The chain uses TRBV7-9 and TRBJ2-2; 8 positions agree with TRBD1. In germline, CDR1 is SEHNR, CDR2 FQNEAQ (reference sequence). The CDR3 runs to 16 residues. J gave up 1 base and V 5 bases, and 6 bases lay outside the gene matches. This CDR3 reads CASSLRQGKNTGELFF. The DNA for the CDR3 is TGTGCCAGCAGCCTAAGACAGGGGAAGAACACCGGGGAGCTGTTTTTT.

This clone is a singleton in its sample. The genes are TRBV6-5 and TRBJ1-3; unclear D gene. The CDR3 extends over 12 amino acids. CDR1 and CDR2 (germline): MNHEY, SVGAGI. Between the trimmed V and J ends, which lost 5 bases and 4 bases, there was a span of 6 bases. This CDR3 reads CASSNRGNTIYF. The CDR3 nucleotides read TGTGCCAGCAGTAACAGAGGAAACACCATATATTTT.

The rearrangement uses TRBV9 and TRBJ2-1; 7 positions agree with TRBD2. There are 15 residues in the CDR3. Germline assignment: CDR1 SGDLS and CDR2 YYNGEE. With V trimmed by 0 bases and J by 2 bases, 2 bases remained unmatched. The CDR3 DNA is TGTGCCAGCAGCGTAGCGGGGGGAACCTACAATGAGCAGTTCTTC. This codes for CASSVAGGTYNEQFF.

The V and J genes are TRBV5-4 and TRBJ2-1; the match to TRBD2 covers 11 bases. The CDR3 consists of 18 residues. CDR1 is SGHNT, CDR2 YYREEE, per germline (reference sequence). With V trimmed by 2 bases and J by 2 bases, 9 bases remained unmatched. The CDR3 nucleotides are TGTGCCAGCAGCTTATTGCTAGCGGGAGGCTCCGCCTACAATGAGCAGTTCTTC. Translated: CASSLLLAGGSAYNEQFF.

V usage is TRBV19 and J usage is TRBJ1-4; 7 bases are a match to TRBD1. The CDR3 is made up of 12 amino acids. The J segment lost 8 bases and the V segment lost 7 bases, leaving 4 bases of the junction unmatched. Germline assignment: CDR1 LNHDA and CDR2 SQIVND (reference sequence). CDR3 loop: CASKGQWEKLFF. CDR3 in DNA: TGTGCCAGTAAGGGACAGTGGGAAAAACTGTTTTTT.